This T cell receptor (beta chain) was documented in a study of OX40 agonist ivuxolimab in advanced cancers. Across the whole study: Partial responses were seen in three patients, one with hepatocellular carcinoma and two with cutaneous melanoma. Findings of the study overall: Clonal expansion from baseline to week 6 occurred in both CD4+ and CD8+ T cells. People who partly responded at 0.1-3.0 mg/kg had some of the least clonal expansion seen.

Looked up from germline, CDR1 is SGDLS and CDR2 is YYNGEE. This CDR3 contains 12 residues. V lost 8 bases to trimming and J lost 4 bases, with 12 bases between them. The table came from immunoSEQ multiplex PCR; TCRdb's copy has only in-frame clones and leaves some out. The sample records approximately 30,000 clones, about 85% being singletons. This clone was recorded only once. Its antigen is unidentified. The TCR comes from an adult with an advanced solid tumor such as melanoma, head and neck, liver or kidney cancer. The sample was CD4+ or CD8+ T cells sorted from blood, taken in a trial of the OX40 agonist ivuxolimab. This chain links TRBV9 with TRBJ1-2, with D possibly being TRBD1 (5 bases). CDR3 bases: TGTGCCAGTTCCCAGGGCGGCTATGGCTACACCTTC. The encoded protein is CASSQGGYGYTF.